The rows below give T cell receptor beta chains drawn from one sample of a study of blood T cell repertoires in COVID-19. Clones were read by immunoSEQ multiplex PCR, and TCRdb kept only the in-frame ones, dropping some. This table holds tens of thousands of clones, 89% found once. Material for sequencing was peripheral blood. All receptors derive from an elderly man with acute or convalescent COVID-19. CDR3s include the opening cysteine and the closing phenylalanine or tryptophan. A D gene is named only where the DNA matches it firmly. Only some rows state a clone size, as once, few, many or a class for expanded clones.

j_gene	d_gene	v_gene	abundance	CDR3aa	CDR3nt
TRBJ1-5	NA	TRBV2	NA	CASNRQGNQPQHF	TGTGCCAGCAATCGGCAGGGTAATCAGCCCCAGCATTTT
TRBJ2-1	NA	TRBV4-1	NA	CASRQESLTRNEQFF	TGCGCCAGCAGGCAAGAGTCCCTGACGAGGAATGAGCAGTTCTTC
TRBJ1-1	TRBD1	TRBV6-5	NA	CASSYWTGLNTEAFF	TGTGCCAGCAGTTATTGGACAGGTTTGAACACTGAAGCTTTCTTT
TRBJ2-4	NA	TRBV2	NA	CASNPTSYHIQYF	TGTGCCAGCAACCCTACTAGCTACCACATTCAGTACTTC
TRBJ1-1	NA	TRBV5-6	NA	CASSRRRSSTEAFF	TGTGCCAGCAGCCGAAGACGGAGCAGCACTGAAGCTTTCTTT
TRBJ2-1	TRBD2	TRBV2	NA	CASLAGGPGEQFF	TGTGCCAGCTTAGCGGGAGGGCCAGGTGAGCAGTTCTTC
TRBJ2-2	NA	TRBV18	NA	CASSALAGRIGTGELFF	TGTGCCAGCTCAGCTCTCGCGGGGAGGATTGGCACCGGGGAGCTGTTTTTT
TRBJ1-5	NA	TRBV3-1/TRBV3-2	few	CASSPTRGLNQPQHF	TGTGCCAGCAGCCCAACGCGGGGGCTCAATCAGCCCCAGCATTTT
TRBJ1-2	TRBD1	TRBV30	NA	CAWSVGGQGGYGYTF	TGTGCCTGGAGTGTAGGGGGACAGGGGGGCTATGGCTACACCTTC
TRBJ2-1	TRBD2	TRBV6-2/TRBV6-3	NA	CASSYRTSGGRQDEQFF	TGTGCCAGCAGTTACAGGACTAGCGGGGGGCGCCAGGATGAGCAGTTCTTC
TRBJ2-1	TRBD2	TRBV15	NA	CATSTTAGDYNEQFF	TGTGCCACCAGCACAACCGCGGGGGACTACAATGAGCAGTTCTTC
TRBJ2-2	NA	TRBV12-5	NA	CASGTPLRTAGTGELFF	TGTGCTAGTGGTACTCCCCTCAGGACAGCAGGCACCGGGGAGCTGTTTTTT
TRBJ2-1	TRBD2	TRBV19	NA	CASSIASGGAYNEQFF	TGTGCCAGTAGTATAGCGAGCGGGGGGGCCTACAATGAGCAGTTCTTC
TRBJ1-1	NA	TRBV3-1/TRBV3-2	NA	CASSQSTVNTEAFF	TGTGCCAGCAGCCAGAGTACGGTGAACACTGAAGCTTTCTTT
TRBJ1-2	TRBD1	TRBV7-9	NA	CASHFETGGNYGYTF	TGTGCCAGCCACTTTGAGACAGGGGGTAACTATGGCTACACCTTC
TRBJ1-1	TRBD1	TRBV3-1/TRBV3-2	NA	CASSQPGTDTEAFF	TGTGCCAGCAGCCAACCCGGGACAGACACTGAAGCTTTCTTT
TRBJ2-7	TRBD1	TRBV3-1/TRBV3-2	NA	CASSQGQGIGEQYF	TGTGCCAGCAGCCAAGGACAGGGGATCGGCGAGCAGTACTTC
TRBJ2-3	TRBD2	TRBV7-3	NA	CASSLTGLAGGTDTQYF	TGTGCCAGCAGCTTAACCGGACTAGCGGGGGGGACAGATACGCAGTATTTT
TRBJ2-1	NA	TRBV29-1	few	CSVDSGLMNEQFF	TGCAGCGTTGATAGCGGCTTAATGAATGAGCAGTTCTTC
TRBJ1-2	TRBD1	TRBV27	NA	CAARKGTGPNYGYTF	TGTGCCGCTCGGAAGGGGACAGGCCCTAACTATGGCTACACCTTC
TRBJ2-1	TRBD2	TRBV19	NA	CASSSLGLGLDEQFF	TGTGCCAGTAGTAGCCTGGGACTAGGTCTCGATGAGCAGTTCTTC
TRBJ2-7	TRBD1	TRBV2	NA	CASSFDREGQYF	TGTGCCAGCAGTTTCGACAGGGAAGGGCAGTACTTC
TRBJ1-4	NA	TRBV5-6	NA	CASSPFGSTNEKLFF	TGTGCCAGCAGCCCATTCGGGTCCACTAATGAAAAACTGTTTTTT
TRBJ2-7	TRBD1	TRBV19	NA	CASSPRQGGPYEQYF	TGTGCCAGTAGTCCTCGACAGGGGGGTCCCTACGAGCAGTACTTC
TRBJ2-1	NA	TRBV18	NA	CASAQPGLRDNEQFF	TGTGCCAGCGCCCAACCAGGGCTTAGGGACAATGAGCAGTTCTTC
TRBJ1-1	NA	TRBV5-4	NA	CASSLDLRGNTEAFF	TGTGCCAGCAGCTTGGACCTCAGGGGGAACACTGAAGCTTTCTTT
TRBJ2-2	TRBD1	TRBV29-1	NA	CSVQGQYTGELFF	TGCAGCGTCCAGGGACAGTACACCGGGGAGCTGTTTTTT
TRBJ1-1	NA	TRBV2	NA	CASKLLVNTEAFF	TGTGCCAGCAAGTTACTGGTGAACACTGAAGCTTTCTTT
TRBJ2-7	NA	TRBV18	NA	CASSPAADSSYEQYF	TGTGCCAGCTCACCGGCAGCAGACTCAAGCTACGAGCAGTACTTC